One sample yielded the 5 T cell receptor beta chains listed below, sequenced in a study of identical twins. TCRdb fed the 5' RACE reads into MiXCR, producing one record per CDR3 protein. There are 1.5 million or so distinct CDR3 sequences in the sample; more than 30% occur only once, and about 0.25% lies in the top ten. Material: cord blood. These TCRs come from a newborn girl in good health.

The chain employs TRBV4-2 and TRBJ2-3; the D is unclear. Trimming left V 0 bases short and J 0 bases short, with 16 bases between. Germline-derived CDR1 and CDR2 are LGHNA and YNFKEQ. There are 18 residues in the CDR3. CDR3 DNA sequence: TGTGCCAGCAGCCAAGATAGGCCGGTAGCCCTTAGCACAGATACGCAGTATTTT. Its protein product is CASSQDRPVALSTDTQYF.

The chain recombines TRBV29-1 with TRBJ1-1; weak D call: TRBD1 (6 bases). CDR1 and CDR2 from the germline V gene are SQVTM and ANQGSEA. The V end lost 5 bases, the J end lost 1 base, and 8 bases lay between the germline ends. The CDR3 runs to 12 residues. The CDR3 nucleotides read TGCAGCGTTAGGGGGTGGAACACTGAAGCTTTCTTT. Its protein is CSVRGWNTEAFF.

This clonotype was seen a handful of times. The chain couples TRBV20-1 to TRBJ1-1, with TRBD1 as a possible D gene (5 bases). Germline CDR1 and CDR2: DFQATT and SNEGSKA (reference sequence). CDR3 size: 14 residues. Trimming shortened V by 1 base and J by 5 bases, and 14 bases separated the two germline ends. CDR3 coding DNA: TGCAGTGCTAGAGCATCATTTGGGGGTACTGAAGCTTTCTTT. Its protein is CSARASFGGTEAFF.

The table lists this clonotype with many counts. The CDR3 sequence is CASSPDRGHGYTF. In DNA form, the CDR3 reads TGTGCCAGCAGCCCGGACAGGGGCCATGGCTACACCTTC. The J gene is TRBJ1-2, the V gene TRBV11-2; 9 bases match TRBD1. The CDR3 has 13 residues. With V trimmed by 5 bases and J by 6 bases, 4 bases remained unmatched. CDR1 is SGHAT and CDR2 is FQNNGV in the germline V gene.

This clonotype appeared a few times. J is TRBJ2-7 and V is TRBV29-1; TRBD1 matches at 9 bases. The V gene end was trimmed by 4 bases and the J gene end by 5 bases; junction bases not matched to a gene: 9. This CDR3 contains 14 residues. CDR1 and CDR2 (germline): SQVTM, ANQGSEA. The CDR3 nucleotides are TGCAGCGTTGTTGGAAGAGGGACAGGGAACGAGCAGTACTTC. It specifies CSVVGRGTGNEQYF.